The 21 T cell receptor beta chains listed next were all sequenced from one sample in a study of T cells in Graves' hyperthyroidism and ophthalmopathy. RNA transcripts yielded amplified TCR beta CDR3 regions. The study used the HTBI primer set for a first-round RT-PCR of the TCR CDR3. TCRdb re-called the multiplex PCR reads through MiXCR, storing one row per CDR3 protein. The data contain some 720,000 distinct CDR3 sequences, about 17% of them singletons. The source material was blood. The receptors come from a man between 18 and 29 years old with Graves' hyperthyroidism.

This clonotype occurred many times. V usage is TRBV20-1 and J usage is TRBJ2-7; the D gene is possibly TRBD1 (6 bases). The CDR3 is 13 amino acids. The V and J ends lost 6 bases and 1 base respectively, with 13 bases between them. In germline, CDR1 is DFQATT, CDR2 SNEGSKA (reference sequence). CDR3 in amino acids: CSALGQSSYEQYF. The CDR3 DNA reads as TGCAGTGCGCTCGGACAGAGTTCCTACGAGCAGTACTTC.

This clonotype was recorded at least ten times. CDR3 bases: TGTGCCAGCAGCTGGGAGGGATCTAGCTCCTACGAGCAGTACTTC. Amino acids: CASSWEGSSSYEQYF. V gene TRBV7-2 combines with J gene TRBJ2-7; 7 bases fit TRBD2. CDR3 size: 15 residues. Germline CDR1 reads SGHTA; CDR2 reads FQGNSA. Trimming took 4 bases from V and 0 from J; bases not matched to a gene: 6. The variable domain in full, with the rest retrieved from reference TRBV7-2 and TRBJ2-7, is GAGVSQSPSNKVTEKGKDVELRCDPISGHTALYWYRQSLGQGLEFLIYFQGNSAPDKSGLPSDRFSAERTGGSVSTLTIQRTQQEDSAVYLCASSWEGSSSYEQYFGPGTRLTVT.

In its sample, this clonotype was seen many times. The chain employs TRBV20-1 and TRBJ2-3; 8 bases are a match to TRBD2. The CDR3 spans 14 residues. Germline V gene lookup returns CDR1 DFQATT and CDR2 SNEGSKA (reference sequence). With V trimmed by 5 bases and J by 4 bases, 8 bases remained unmatched. The CDR3 region is CSAPREGPADTQYF. DNA for the CDR3: TGCAGTGCTCCCCGGGAGGGCCCCGCAGATACGCAGTATTTT.

This clonotype has ten or more counts. The chain couples TRBV4-1 to TRBJ2-1, with D possibly matching TRBD2 (5 bases). Germline-derived CDR1 and CDR2 are MGHRA and YSYEKL. This CDR3 has 14 residues. Trimming pared 3 bases from V and 8 bases from J, leaving 14 bases between. The CDR3 DNA sequence: TGCGCCAGCAGCCATGGAAGGGCCGGGGATGAGCAGTTCTTC. Translation gives CASSHGRAGDEQFF.

The chain employs TRBV12-3 or TRBV12-4 and TRBJ2-7; 9 bases fit TRBD2. V lost 6 bases to trimming and J lost 5 bases; unmatched junction nucleotides: 8. This CDR3 spans 14 amino acids. CDR3 loop: CASSRRAGGDEQYF. In DNA, the CDR3 is TGTGCCAGCAGCCGCCGAGCGGGAGGCGACGAGCAGTACTTC.

This clonotype was counted many times. This chain connects TRBV29-1 to TRBJ2-1; the D gene could be TRBD1 or TRBD2 (5 bases each). CDR1 is SQVTM and CDR2 is ANQGSEA in the germline V gene. Trimming stripped 1 base from V and 7 bases from J, with 8 bases between. The CDR3 has 12 amino acids. CDR3 region: CSVEAGRNEQFF. Here the CDR3 DNA reads TGCAGCGTTGAAGCAGGGAGAAATGAGCAGTTCTTC.

This clonotype was picked up many times. The chain is built from TRBV12-3 or TRBV12-4 and TRBJ2-1; possibly TRBD1 or TRBD2 for D (6 bases each). V dropped 3 bases and J dropped 12 bases, with 15 bases sitting between them. This CDR3 comprises 13 residues. The DNA of the CDR3 is TGTGCCAGCAGTTTGGGTGGAGGGGGTGTGCAGTTCTTC. It specifies CASSLGGGGVQFF.

The J gene is TRBJ2-3, the V gene TRBV20-1, with TRBD2 matching 7 bases. This CDR3 has 16 residues. V shed 6 bases, J shed 2 bases, and the junction held 14 bases outside the gene matches. CDR1 and CDR2 from the germline V gene are DFQATT and SNEGSKA (reference sequence). CDR3 residues: CSAPGGKYSSTDTQYF. The DNA for the CDR3 is TGCAGTGCCCCGGGGGGTAAATACTCCTCCACAGATACGCAGTATTTT.

Many counts were recorded for this clonotype. This chain joins TRBV12-3 or TRBV12-4 and TRBJ2-7, with a weak D call TRBD1 (6 bases). The CDR3 extends over 17 amino acids. Trimming took off 7 bases at V and 6 bases at J, with 28 bases between the two ends. The CDR3 nucleotides are TGTGCCAGCACCCCGGGACATCTCCTCACCTACCCAGGCGAGCAGTACTTC. As protein: CASTPGHLLTYPGEQYF.

The sample holds many counts of this clonotype. V and J are TRBV6-1 and TRBJ2-6, with D possibly being TRBD1 or TRBD2 (6 bases each). Looked up from germline, CDR1 is MNHNS and CDR2 is SASEGT. V lost 6 bases and J 2 bases, leaving 23 bases between the germline ends. The CDR3 extends over 19 amino acids. The CDR3 DNA sequence: TGTGCCAGCAGCCCCCAAGGGGGACTCATCCTGCCTGGGGCCAACGTCCTGACTTTC. Translating gives CASSPQGGLILPGANVLTF.

This sequence joins TRBV10-3 and TRBJ2-1; 9 nucleotides agree with TRBD1. The CDR3 consists of 13 residues. From germline, CDR1 is ENHRY and CDR2 SYGVKD. Germline trimming cut 8 bases from V and 8 bases from J; bases unmatched to any gene: 7. CDR3 in amino acids: CAIGGDRVYEQFF. In DNA form, the CDR3 reads TGTGCCATCGGAGGGGACAGGGTTTATGAGCAGTTCTTC.

This clonotype was seen many times. The chain uses TRBV27 and TRBJ2-3; D is perhaps TRBD1 (6 bases). The CDR3 has 15 amino acids. Trimming shortened V by 4 bases and J by 6 bases, and 17 bases separated the two germline ends. CDR1 and CDR2 (germline): MNHEY, SMNVEV (reference sequence). This CDR3 reads CASSWDTTGADTQYF. The CDR3 region has the DNA TGTGCCAGCAGTTGGGACACTACCGGGGCCGATACGCAGTATTTT.

The chain links TRBV18 to TRBJ1-1; possible D gene TRBD1, 5 bases. Trimming took off 2 bases at V and 7 bases at J, with 14 bases between the two ends. Germline CDR1 reads KGHSH; CDR2 reads LQKENI. This CDR3 is 14 amino acids long. Here the CDR3 DNA reads TGTGCCAGCTCACCATACACGGGGGTTCATGAAGCTTTCTTT. Translating it yields CASSPYTGVHEAFF.

Comment on this clonotype: The conserved phenylalanine or tryptophan is not found at the CDR3 terminus, so this likely reflects a read error. The chain has TRBV12-3 or TRBV12-4 and TRBJ1-5; 10 nucleotides agree with TRBD1. The V gene end was trimmed by 5 bases and the J gene end by 4 bases; junction bases not matched to a gene: 2. The CDR3 covers 14 residues. The CDR3 protein is CASSRTGGNQPQHL. The CDR3 DNA reads as TGTGCCAGCAGTAGGACAGGGGGTAATCAGCCCCAGCATCTT.

A word on this clonotype: A much larger clone lies a single base off, so this may be a read error. The chain couples TRBV2 to TRBJ2-7, with D unresolved. Germline V gene data show CDR1 as SNHLY and CDR2 as FYNNEI. The V end lost 7 bases, the J end lost 3 bases, and 16 bases lay between the germline ends. CDR3 length: 14 residues. The CDR3 coding sequence is TGTGCCAGCACTCGAGGCGGAACGGTCTACGAGCAGTACTTC. Amino acids: CASTRGGTVYEQYF.

There are a few counts of this clonotype. This rearrangement joins TRBV7-9 to TRBJ1-4; D gene uncertain. CDR1 and CDR2 (germline): SEHNR, FQNEAQ (reference sequence). This CDR3 spans 15 amino acids. The V gene lost 7 bases and the J gene lost 4 bases, with 16 bases spanning the gap. The CDR3 coding sequence is TGTGCCAGCATCCTAGATGGCCCACTTAATGAAAAACTGTTTTTT. It translates to CASILDGPLNEKLFF. Full variable domain (remainder filled in from reference TRBV7-9 and TRBJ1-4): DTGVSQNPRHKITKRGQNVTFRCDPISEHNRLYWYRQTLGQGPEFLTYFQNEAQLEKSRLLSDRFSAERPKGSFSTLEIQRTEQGDSAMYLCASILDGPLNEKLFFGSGTQLSVL.

This clonotype was detected ten times or more. The chain carries TRBV28 and TRBJ2-7; 7 bases fit TRBD1. CDR1 and CDR2 (germline): MDHEN, SYDVKM. The CDR3 is 12 amino acids. Germline trimming cut 8 bases from V and 2 bases from J; bases unmatched to any gene: 3. CDR3 in amino acids: CASCQGAYEQYF. The DNA for the CDR3 is TGTGCCAGCTGCCAGGGGGCCTACGAGCAGTACTTC.

This clonotype was counted only a few times. Germline is not matched at one junction end, which may reflect a read error. The V call is TRBV6-2 or TRBV6-3, the J call TRBJ2-1; TRBD1 matches at 7 bases. The germline V gene has CDR1 MNHEY and CDR2 SVGEGT. The CDR3 is 15 residues long. DNA for the CDR3: TGTGCCAGCAGTCTGGACAGGCCGCCCTACAATGAGCAGTCCTTC. Translated, it gives CASSLDRPPYNEQSF.

Regarding this clonotype: A much larger clone lies a single base off, so this may be a read error. The CDR3 is CAWSARRTSGSKDTQYF. Written as DNA, the CDR3 is TGTGCCTGGAGTGCTAGGAGGACTAGCGGGAGCAAGGATACGCAGTATTTT. The chain links TRBV30 to TRBJ2-3; 13 bases align to TRBD2. Germline-derived CDR1 and CDR2 are GTSNPN and SVGIG (reference sequence). V lost 1 base, J lost 6 bases, and 10 bases stayed unmatched. This CDR3 is 17 amino acids long.

V is TRBV19 and J is TRBJ2-1; TRBD1 matches at 8 bases. V lost 5 bases, J lost 8 bases, and 5 bases stayed unmatched. This CDR3 is 13 amino acids long. Per the germline V gene, CDR1 is LNHDA and CDR2 is SQIVND (reference sequence). CDR3 in amino acids: CASSWTGKDEQFF. CDR3 DNA: TGTGCCAGTAGTTGGACAGGGAAGGATGAGCAGTTCTTC. Full variable domain (outside the CDR3, taken from reference TRBV19 and TRBJ2-1): DGGITQSPKYLFRKEGQNVTLSCEQNLNHDAMYWYRQDPGQGLRLIYYSQIVNDFQKGDIAEGYSVSREKKESFPLTVTSAQKNPTAFYLCASSWTGKDEQFFGPGTRLTVL.

This clonotype was seen at least ten times. The J gene is TRBJ1-1, the V gene TRBV20-1, with no clear D. This CDR3 spans 14 amino acids. Germline-derived CDR1 and CDR2 are DFQATT and SNEGSKA (reference sequence). V lost 1 base and J lost 5, with 14 bases in between. The CDR3 DNA reads TGCAGTGCTAGAGGGGCCGAAGGGTGGACTGAAGCTTTCTTT. Translated, it gives CSARGAEGWTEAFF.